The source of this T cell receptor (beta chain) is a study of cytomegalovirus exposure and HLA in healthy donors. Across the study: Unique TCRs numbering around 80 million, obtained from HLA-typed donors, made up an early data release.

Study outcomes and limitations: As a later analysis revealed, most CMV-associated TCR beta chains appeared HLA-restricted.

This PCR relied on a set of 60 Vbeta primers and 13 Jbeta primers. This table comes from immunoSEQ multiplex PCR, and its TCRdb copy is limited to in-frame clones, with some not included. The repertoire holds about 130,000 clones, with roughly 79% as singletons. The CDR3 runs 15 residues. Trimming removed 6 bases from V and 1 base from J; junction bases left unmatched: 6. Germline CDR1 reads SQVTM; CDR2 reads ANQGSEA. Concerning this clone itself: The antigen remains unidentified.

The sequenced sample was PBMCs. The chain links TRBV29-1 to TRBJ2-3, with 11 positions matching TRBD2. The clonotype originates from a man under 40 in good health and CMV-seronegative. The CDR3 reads CSVTTSGVGTDTQYF. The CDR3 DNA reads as TGCAGCGTGACGACTAGCGGGGTGGGCACAGATACGCAGTATTTT.